This TCR beta chain came from a study of blood T cell repertoires in COVID-19. Sequenced by immunoSEQ multiplex PCR; TCRdb stores in-frame clones only, minus some. The repertoire consists of roughly 150,000 clones, with around 86% occurring once and the leading ten covering 10% to 15%. The TCR comes from a man aged 70 or older who had recovered from COVID-19. The sequenced material came from peripheral blood.

CDR3 region: CASSLQGNTGELFF. For the CDR3, the DNA is TGTGCCAGCAGCTTACAGGGGAACACCGGGGAGCTGTTTTTT. The V call is TRBV7-9, the J call TRBJ2-2, with D perhaps TRBD1 (5 bases). The V gene's germline CDR1 is SEHNR and CDR2 FQNEAQ (reference sequence). The V end was cut by 2 bases, the J end by 1 base, with 5 bases between. The CDR3 is made up of 14 amino acids.